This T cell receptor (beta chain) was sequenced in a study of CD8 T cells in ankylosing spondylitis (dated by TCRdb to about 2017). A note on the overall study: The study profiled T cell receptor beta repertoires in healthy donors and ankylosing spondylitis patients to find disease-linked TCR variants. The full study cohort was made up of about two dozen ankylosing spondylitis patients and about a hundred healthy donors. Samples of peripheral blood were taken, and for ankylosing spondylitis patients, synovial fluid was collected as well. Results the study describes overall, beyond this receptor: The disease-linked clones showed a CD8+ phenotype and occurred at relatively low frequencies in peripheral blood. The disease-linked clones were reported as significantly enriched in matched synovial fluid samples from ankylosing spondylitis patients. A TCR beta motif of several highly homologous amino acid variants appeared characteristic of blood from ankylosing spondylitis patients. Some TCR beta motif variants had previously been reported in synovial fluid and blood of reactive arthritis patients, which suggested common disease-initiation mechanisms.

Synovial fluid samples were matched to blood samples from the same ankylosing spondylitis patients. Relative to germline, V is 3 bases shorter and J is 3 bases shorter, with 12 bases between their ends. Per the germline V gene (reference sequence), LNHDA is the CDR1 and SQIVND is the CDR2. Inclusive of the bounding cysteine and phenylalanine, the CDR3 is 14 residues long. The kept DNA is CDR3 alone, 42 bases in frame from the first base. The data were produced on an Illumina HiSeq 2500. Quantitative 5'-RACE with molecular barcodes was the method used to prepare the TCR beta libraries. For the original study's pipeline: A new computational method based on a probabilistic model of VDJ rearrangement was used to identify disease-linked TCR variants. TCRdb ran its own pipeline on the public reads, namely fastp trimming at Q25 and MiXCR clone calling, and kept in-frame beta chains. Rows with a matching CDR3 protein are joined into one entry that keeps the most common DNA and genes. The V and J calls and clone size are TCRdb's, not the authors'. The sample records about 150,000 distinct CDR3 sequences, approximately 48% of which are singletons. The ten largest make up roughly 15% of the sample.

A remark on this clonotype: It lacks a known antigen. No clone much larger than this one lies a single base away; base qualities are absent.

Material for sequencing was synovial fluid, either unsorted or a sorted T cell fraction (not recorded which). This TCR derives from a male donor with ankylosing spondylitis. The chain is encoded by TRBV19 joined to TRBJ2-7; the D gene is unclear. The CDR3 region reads CASSIGIGFYEQYF. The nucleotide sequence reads TGTGCCAGTAGTATTGGAATAGGATTCTACGAGCAGTACTTC. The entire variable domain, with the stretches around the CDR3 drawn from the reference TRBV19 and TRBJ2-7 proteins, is DGGITQSPKYLFRKEGQNVTLSCEQNLNHDAMYWYRQDPGQGLRLIYYSQIVNDFQKGDIAEGYSVSREKKESFPLTVTSAQKNPTAFYLCASSIGIGFYEQYFGPGTRLTVT.